This T cell receptor beta chain was sequenced during a study of blood T cell repertoires in COVID-19. Overall study: PBMCs, B-cell-depleted T cells, or T cells were the source of the cDNA or gDNA that made up the material.

Original processing notes: Quantification of nucleated cells was approximated via reference gene primer amplification. The table came from immunoSEQ multiplex PCR; TCRdb's copy has only in-frame clones and leaves some out. V, J and clone size are those of that table, while D and trimming were read from the DNA. The sample lists tens of thousands of clones; over 70% were seen once. The germline V gene encodes CDR1 LNHDA and CDR2 SQIVND (reference sequence). V lost 5 bases and J lost 1, with 14 bases in between. The CDR3 runs to 15 residues. V is TRBV19 and J is TRBJ1-2; a possible D gene is TRBD1 (5 bases). Source material: peripheral blood. This receptor was obtained from a woman aged 45-60 years with acute or convalescent COVID-19. This CDR3 reads CASSAGEQNNYGYTF. The CDR3 DNA reads TGTGCCAGTAGTGCGGGGGAACAGAATAACTATGGCTACACCTTC. Full variable domain (missing parts from reference TRBV19 and TRBJ1-2): DGGITQSPKYLFRKEGQNVTLSCEQNLNHDAMYWYRQDPGQGLRLIYYSQIVNDFQKGDIAEGYSVSREKKESFPLTVTSAQKNPTAFYLCASSAGEQNNYGYTFGSGTRLTVV.